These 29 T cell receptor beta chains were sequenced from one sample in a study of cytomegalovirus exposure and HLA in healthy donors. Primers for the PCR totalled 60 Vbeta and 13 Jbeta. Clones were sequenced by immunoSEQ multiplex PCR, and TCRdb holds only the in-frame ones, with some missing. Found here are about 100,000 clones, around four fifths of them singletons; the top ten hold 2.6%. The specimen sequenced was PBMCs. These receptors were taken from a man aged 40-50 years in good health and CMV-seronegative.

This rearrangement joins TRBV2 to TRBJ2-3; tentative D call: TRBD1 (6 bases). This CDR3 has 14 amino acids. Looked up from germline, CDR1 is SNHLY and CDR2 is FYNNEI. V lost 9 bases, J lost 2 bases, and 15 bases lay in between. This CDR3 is CARVNRDDTDTQYF. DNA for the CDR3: TGTGCCAGAGTGAACAGGGATGACACAGATACGCAGTATTTT.

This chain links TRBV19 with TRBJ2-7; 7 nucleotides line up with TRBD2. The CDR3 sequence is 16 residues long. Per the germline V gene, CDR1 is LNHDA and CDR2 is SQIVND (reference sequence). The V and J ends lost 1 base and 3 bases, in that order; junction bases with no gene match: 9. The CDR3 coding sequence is TGTGCCAGTAGTATAGGGGGGGGATCGACGAGCTACGAGCAGTACTTC. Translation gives CASSIGGGSTSYEQYF.

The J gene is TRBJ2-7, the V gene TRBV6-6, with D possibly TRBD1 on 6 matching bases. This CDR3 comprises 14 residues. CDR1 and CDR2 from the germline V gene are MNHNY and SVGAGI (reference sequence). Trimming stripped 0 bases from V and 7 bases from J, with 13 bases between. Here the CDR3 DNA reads TGTGCCAGCAGTTACTCGCAGGGGCGCCGGGAGCAGTACTTC. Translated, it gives CASSYSQGRREQYF.

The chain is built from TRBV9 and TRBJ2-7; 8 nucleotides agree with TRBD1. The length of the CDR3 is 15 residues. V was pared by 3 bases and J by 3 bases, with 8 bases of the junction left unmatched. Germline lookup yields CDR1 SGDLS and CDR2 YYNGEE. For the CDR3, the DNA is TGTGCCAGCAGCGCCGCCGACAGGGGCCTCTACGAGCAGTACTTC. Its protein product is CASSAADRGLYEQYF.

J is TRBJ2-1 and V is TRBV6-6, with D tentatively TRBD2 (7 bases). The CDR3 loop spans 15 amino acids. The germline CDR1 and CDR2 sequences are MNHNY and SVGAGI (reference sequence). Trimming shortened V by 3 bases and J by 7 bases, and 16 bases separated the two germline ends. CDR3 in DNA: TGTGCCAGCAGTTATACGGGGGGCTCGGGGAATGAGCAGTTCTTC. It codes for CASSYTGGSGNEQFF.

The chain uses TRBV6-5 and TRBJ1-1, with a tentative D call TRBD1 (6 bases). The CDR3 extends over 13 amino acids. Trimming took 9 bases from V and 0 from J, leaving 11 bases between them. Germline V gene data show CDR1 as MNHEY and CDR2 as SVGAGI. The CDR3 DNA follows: TGTGCCAGTACAGGGCGGGTGAACACTGAAGCTTTCTTT. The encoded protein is CASTGRVNTEAFF.

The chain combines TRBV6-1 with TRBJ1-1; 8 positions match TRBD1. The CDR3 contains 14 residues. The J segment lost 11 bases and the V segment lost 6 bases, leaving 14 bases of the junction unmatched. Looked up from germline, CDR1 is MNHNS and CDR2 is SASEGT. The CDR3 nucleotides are TGTGCCAGCAGGAGTAATGACAGGGGCTTTTGTGCTTTCTTT. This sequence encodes CASRSNDRGFCAFF.

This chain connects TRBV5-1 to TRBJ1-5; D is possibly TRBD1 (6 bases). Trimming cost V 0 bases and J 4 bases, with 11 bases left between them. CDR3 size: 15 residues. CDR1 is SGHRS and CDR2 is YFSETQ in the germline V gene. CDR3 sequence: CASSLGQGMNQPQHF. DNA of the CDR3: TGCGCCAGCAGCTTGGGCCAGGGGATGAATCAGCCCCAGCATTTT.

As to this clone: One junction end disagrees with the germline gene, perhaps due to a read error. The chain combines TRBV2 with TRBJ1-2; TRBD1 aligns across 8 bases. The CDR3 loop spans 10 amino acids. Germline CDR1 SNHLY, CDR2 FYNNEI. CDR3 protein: CASRRTGSAF. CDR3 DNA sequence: TGTGCCAGCAGAAGGACAGGGTCGGCCTTC.

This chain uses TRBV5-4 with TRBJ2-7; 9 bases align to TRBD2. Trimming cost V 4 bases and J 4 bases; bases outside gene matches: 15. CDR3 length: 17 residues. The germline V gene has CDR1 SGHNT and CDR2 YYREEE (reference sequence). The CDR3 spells CASSPGGGGARLYEQYF. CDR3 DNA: TGTGCCAGCAGCCCGGGCGGCGGGGGGGCCCGGTTGTACGAGCAGTACTTC.

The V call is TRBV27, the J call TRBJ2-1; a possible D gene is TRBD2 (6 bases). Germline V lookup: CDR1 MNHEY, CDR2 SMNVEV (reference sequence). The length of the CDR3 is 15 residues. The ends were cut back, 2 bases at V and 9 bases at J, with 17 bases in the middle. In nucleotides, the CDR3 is TGTGCCAGCAGTTTACTAGCGCAAGAGGGTGGTGAGCAGTTCTTC. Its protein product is CASSLLAQEGGEQFF.

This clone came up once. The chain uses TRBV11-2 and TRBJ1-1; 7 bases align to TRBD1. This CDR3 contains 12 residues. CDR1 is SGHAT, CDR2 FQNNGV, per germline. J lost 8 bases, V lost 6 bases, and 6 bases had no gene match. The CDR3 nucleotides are TGTGCCAGCAGTCCAGGGGGAGTAGAAGCTTTCTTT. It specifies CASSPGGVEAFF.

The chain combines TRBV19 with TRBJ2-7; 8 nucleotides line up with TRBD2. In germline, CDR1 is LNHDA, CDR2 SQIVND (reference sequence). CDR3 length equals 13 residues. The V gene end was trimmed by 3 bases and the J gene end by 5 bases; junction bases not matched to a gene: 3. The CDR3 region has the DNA TGTGCCAGTAGTATCGGGGGGGCGCACGAGCAGTACTTC. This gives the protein CASSIGGAHEQYF.

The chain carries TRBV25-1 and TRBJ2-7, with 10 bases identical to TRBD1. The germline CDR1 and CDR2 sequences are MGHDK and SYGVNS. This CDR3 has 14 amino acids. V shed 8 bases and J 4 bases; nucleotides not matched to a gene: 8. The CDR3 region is CASGRQGAGYEQYF. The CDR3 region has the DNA TGTGCCAGCGGGAGACAGGGGGCAGGGTACGAGCAGTACTTC.

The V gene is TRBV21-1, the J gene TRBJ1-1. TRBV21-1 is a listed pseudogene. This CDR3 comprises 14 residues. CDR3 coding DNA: TGTGCCAGCATCGCGGGGGATCGCCCGGGCGAAGCTTTCTTT. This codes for CASIAGDRPGEAFF.

The CDR3 DNA reads TGTGCCAGCAGTCCCCAGGACAGGGGGTACGGCTACACCTTC. Amino acids: CASSPQDRGYGYTF. The J gene is TRBJ1-2, the V gene TRBV27, with 10 bases matching TRBD1. The CDR3 sequence is 14 residues long. Germline values: CDR1 MNHEY, CDR2 SMNVEV (reference sequence). The J segment lost 8 bases and the V segment lost 5 bases, leaving 8 bases of the junction unmatched.

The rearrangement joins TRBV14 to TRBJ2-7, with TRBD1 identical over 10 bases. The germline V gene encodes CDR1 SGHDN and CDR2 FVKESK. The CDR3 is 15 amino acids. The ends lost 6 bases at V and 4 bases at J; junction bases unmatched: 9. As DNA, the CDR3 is TGTGCCAGCAGGTCCACCGGGACAGGGGTGTACGAGCAGTACTTC. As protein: CASRSTGTGVYEQYF.

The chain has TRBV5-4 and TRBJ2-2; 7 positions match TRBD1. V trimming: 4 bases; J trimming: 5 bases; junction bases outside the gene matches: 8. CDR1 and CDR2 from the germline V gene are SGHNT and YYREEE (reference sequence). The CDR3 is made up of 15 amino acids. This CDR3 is CASSPPPTGTGELFF. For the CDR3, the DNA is TGTGCCAGCAGCCCTCCCCCGACAGGGACCGGGGAGCTGTTTTTT.

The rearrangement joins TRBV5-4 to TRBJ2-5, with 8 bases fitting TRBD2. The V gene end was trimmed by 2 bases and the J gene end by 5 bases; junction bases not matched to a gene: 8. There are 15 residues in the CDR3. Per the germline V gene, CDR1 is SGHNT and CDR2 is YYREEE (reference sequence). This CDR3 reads CASSFELAEGETQYF. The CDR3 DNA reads TGTGCCAGCAGCTTCGAACTAGCGGAAGGGGAGACCCAGTACTTC.

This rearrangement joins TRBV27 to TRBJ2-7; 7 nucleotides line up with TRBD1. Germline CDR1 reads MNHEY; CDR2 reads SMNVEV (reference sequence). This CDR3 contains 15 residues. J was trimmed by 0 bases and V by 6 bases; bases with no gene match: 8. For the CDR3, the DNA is TGTGCCAGCAGGGGATGGGGACAGACCTCCTACGAGCAGTACTTC. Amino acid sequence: CASRGWGQTSYEQYF.

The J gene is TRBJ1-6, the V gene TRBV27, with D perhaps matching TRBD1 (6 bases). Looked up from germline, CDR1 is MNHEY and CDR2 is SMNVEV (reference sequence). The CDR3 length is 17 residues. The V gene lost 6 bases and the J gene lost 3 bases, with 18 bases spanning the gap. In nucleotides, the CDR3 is TGTGCCAGCAGGTCCGGGGGGGGGCATATCTATAATTCACCCCTCCACTTT. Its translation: CASRSGGGHIYNSPLHF.

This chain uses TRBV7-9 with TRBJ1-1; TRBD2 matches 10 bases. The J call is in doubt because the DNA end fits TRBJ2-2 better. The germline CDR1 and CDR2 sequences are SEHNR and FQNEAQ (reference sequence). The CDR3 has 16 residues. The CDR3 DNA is TGTGCCAGCAGCCCTACTAGCGGGGAACACACCGGGGAGCTGTTTTTT. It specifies CASSPTSGEHTGELFF.

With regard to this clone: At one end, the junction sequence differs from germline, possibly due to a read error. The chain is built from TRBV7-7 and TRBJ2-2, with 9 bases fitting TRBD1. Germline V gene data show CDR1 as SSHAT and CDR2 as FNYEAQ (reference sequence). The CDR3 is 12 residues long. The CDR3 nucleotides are TGTGCTAGCAGCCCACTAGACAGGGGGTTGTTTTTT. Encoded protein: CASSPLDRGLFF.

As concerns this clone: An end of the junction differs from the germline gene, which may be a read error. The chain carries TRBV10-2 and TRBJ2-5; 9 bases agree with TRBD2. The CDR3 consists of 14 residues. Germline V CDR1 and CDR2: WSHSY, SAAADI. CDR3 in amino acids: CASMDAGGGEAQYF. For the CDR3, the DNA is TGCGCCAGCATGGACGCGGGAGGGGGAGAGGCCCAGTACTTC.

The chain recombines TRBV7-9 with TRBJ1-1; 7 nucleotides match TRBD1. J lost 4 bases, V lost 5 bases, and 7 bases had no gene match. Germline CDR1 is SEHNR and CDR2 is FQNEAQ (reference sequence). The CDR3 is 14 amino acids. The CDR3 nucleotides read TGTGCCAGCAGCCCAGACAGGGATGGCACTGAAGCTTTCTTT. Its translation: CASSPDRDGTEAFF.

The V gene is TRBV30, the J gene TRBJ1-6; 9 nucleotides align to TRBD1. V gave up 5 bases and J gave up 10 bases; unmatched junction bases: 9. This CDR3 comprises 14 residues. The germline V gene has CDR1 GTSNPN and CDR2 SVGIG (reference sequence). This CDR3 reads CAWEQGARTSPLHF. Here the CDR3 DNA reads TGTGCCTGGGAACAGGGGGCGCGAACCTCACCCCTCCACTTT.

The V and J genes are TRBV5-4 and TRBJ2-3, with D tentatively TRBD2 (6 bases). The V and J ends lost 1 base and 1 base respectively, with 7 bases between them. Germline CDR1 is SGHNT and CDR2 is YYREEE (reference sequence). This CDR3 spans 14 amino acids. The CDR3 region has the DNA TGTGCCAGCAGCTTGTGGGGGGGCACAGATACGCAGTATTTT. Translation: CASSLWGGTDTQYF. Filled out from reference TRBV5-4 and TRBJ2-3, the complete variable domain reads ETGVTQSPTHLIKTRGQQVTLRCSSQSGHNTVSWYQQALGQGPQFIFQYYREEENGRGNFPPRFSGLQFPNYSSELNVNALELDDSALYLCASSLWGGTDTQYFGPGTRLTVL.

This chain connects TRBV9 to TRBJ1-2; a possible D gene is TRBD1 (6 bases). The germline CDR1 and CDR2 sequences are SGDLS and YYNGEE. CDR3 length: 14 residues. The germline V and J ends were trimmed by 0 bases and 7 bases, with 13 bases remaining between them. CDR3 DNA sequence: TGTGCCAGCAGCGTAGATTCGGCAGGGGTTGGCTACACCTTC. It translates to CASSVDSAGVGYTF.

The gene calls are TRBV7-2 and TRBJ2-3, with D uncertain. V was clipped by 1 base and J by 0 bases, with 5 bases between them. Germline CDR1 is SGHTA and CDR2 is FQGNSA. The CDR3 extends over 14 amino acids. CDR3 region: CASSLDYSTDTQYF. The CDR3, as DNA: TGTGCCAGCAGCTTAGACTATAGCACAGATACGCAGTATTTT. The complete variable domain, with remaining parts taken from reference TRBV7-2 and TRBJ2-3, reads GAGVSQSPSNKVTEKGKDVELRCDPISGHTALYWYRQSLGQGLEFLIYFQGNSAPDKSGLPSDRFSAERTGGSVSTLTIQRTQQEDSAVYLCASSLDYSTDTQYFGPGTRLTVL.